The 31 T cell receptor beta chains given below trace back to one sample, sequenced in a study of molecular identifiers for immune sequencing clone quantification (dated by TCRdb to the late 2010s). Library prep was done by PCR. TCRdb records NextSeq 500 as the sequencer. TCRdb's own reprocessing of the public reads used fastp at Q25 and MiXCR and kept productive beta chains. When rows share a CDR3 protein, they turn into one entry using the most common DNA and genes. Across this sample there are hundreds of thousands of distinct CDR3 sequences, with less than 30% seen only once. The ten largest clones capture about 0.84% of the sample. Material: naive CD8+ T cells from blood, with Jurkat cell RNA spiked in. The cell subset or site label, read with the paper, signifies: FACS-sorted CD8+CD4-CCR7+CD45RA+ naive T cells. The receptors derive from a human donor in good health. Some libraries in this study had Jurkat cell RNA spiked in.

The chain joins TRBV28 to TRBJ1-1; 8 nucleotides align to TRBD1. Germline assignment: CDR1 MDHEN and CDR2 SYDVKM. CDR3 length: 15 amino acids. V shed 5 bases, J shed 6 bases, and the junction held 11 bases outside the gene matches. The CDR3 sequence: CASSPRTGSISEAFF. The DNA for the CDR3 is TGTGCCAGCAGTCCACGGACAGGGTCTATATCTGAAGCTTTCTTT.

In the case of this clonotype: A much larger clone differs from this one at a single base, so this may be a read error. The chain joins TRBV19 to TRBJ1-2, with D possibly being TRBD1 (6 bases). Looked up from germline, CDR1 is LNHDA and CDR2 is SQIVND (reference sequence). Trimming removed 9 bases at V and 6 bases at J, with 20 bases between. The CDR3 length is 14 residues. The CDR3 DNA sequence: TGTGCCAGCCCCCGCAGCAGGGGATTCGATGGCTACACCTTC. Encoded protein: CASPRSRGFDGYTF.

For this clonotype: Being one base from a much bigger clone, this may be a read error. The V gene is TRBV29-1, the J gene TRBJ2-3; D tentatively reads TRBD1 or TRBD2 (5 bases each). V was cut by 2 bases and J by 5 bases, with 17 bases left in between. The CDR3 sequence is 15 residues long. CDR1 and CDR2 from the germline V gene are SQVTM and ANQGSEA. The CDR3 reads CSVEPRGVNIDTQYF. The CDR3 region has the DNA TGCAGCGTTGAACCCCGGGGCGTGAACATAGATACGCAGTATTTT.

This clonotype was counted many times. The chain is built from TRBV5-1 and TRBJ2-3; 11 bases align to TRBD2. V lost 2 bases and J lost 6; bases outside the gene matches: 5. The CDR3 runs to 15 residues. The germline V gene encodes CDR1 SGHRS and CDR2 YFSETQ. The CDR3 DNA follows: TGCGCCAGCAGCTTACTAGCGGGGGAAGGTGATACGCAGTATTTT. Translated, it gives CASSLLAGEGDTQYF.

Many counts were recorded for this clonotype. This chain links TRBV4-1 with TRBJ2-7; 7 positions match TRBD1. Losses at the gene ends were 5 bases for V and 3 bases for J; bases not matched to a gene: 10. From germline, CDR1 is MGHRA and CDR2 YSYEKL. The CDR3 is 15 residues long. The DNA for the CDR3 is TGCGCCAGCAGCGCGATACAGGGGTTTGTCTACGAGCAGTACTTC. Its translation: CASSAIQGFVYEQYF.

This clonotype was picked up many times. One end of the junction fails to match germline, which may point to a read error. The J gene is TRBJ2-2, the V gene TRBV4-1; D is unresolved. Germline-derived CDR1 and CDR2 are MGHRA and YSYEKL. CDR3 length: 13 residues. The CDR3 spells CASSPTNTGELFF. In DNA, the CDR3 is TGTGCCAGCAGCCCCACGAACACCGGGGAGCTGTTTTTT.

The chain has TRBV5-4 and TRBJ2-2; weak D call: TRBD2 (6 bases). This CDR3 is 15 amino acids long. Germline values: CDR1 SGHNT, CDR2 YYREEE (reference sequence). V was shortened by 5 bases and J by 5 bases, with 16 bases between the two germline ends. CDR3 in DNA: TGTGCCAGCAGACCGGGGACTCCGAGAACCGGGGAGCTGTTTTTT. Protein product: CASRPGTPRTGELFF.

Regarding this clonotype: The junction departs from germline at one end; a sequencing error may be responsible. The chain joins TRBV2 to TRBJ2-5; 8 nucleotides match TRBD2. Germline CDR1 SNHLY, CDR2 FYNNEI. The CDR3 totals 15 residues. The CDR3 sequence is CASSKSLAGQEPQYF. CDR3 in DNA: TGTGCCAGCAGTAAGTCCCTAGCGGGCCAAGAGCCCCAGTACTTC.

The table lists this clonotype with a few counts. This chain connects TRBV24-1 to TRBJ1-1, with TRBD1 identical over 12 bases. The junction had 8 bases not matched to a gene; V was cut back by 3 bases and J by 4 bases. Germline values: CDR1 KGHDR, CDR2 SFDVKD. The CDR3 has 17 amino acids. CDR3 coding DNA: TGTGCCACCAGTGATATCCCCGGGACAGGGGGCCTCACTGAAGCTTTCTTT. Encoded protein: CATSDIPGTGGLTEAFF.

This clonotype was counted many times. The CDR3 DNA follows: TGCGCCAGCAGCCAAGGCCCAGGGGGAGGATCCTACGAGCAGTACTTC. This encodes CASSQGPGGGSYEQYF. The rearrangement links TRBV4-1 to TRBJ2-7; D is possibly TRBD1 (7 bases). Germline assignment: CDR1 MGHRA and CDR2 YSYEKL. This CDR3 is built from 16 residues. V lost 1 base, J lost 1 base, and 14 bases lay in between.

This clonotype was picked up many times. This chain joins TRBV19 and TRBJ2-2, with D perhaps matching TRBD2 (5 bases). The CDR3 loop spans 14 amino acids. CDR1 is LNHDA, CDR2 SQIVND, per germline (reference sequence). V was trimmed by 0 bases and J by 7 bases, leaving 9 bases between them. For the CDR3, the DNA is TGTGCCAGTAGTATAGACAGTGCGGGCGGGGAGCTGTTTTTT. It yields the protein CASSIDSAGGELFF.

This clonotype was observed a handful of times. The V gene is TRBV5-4, the J gene TRBJ2-7; D is unclear. V lost 2 bases, J lost 5 bases, and 5 bases lay in between. The V gene's germline CDR1 is SGHNT and CDR2 YYREEE (reference sequence). This CDR3 is 11 amino acids long. For the CDR3, the DNA is TGTGCCAGCAGCTTATATAACGAGCAGTACTTC. It is translated as CASSLYNEQYF.

The chain has TRBV7-6 and TRBJ2-5, with 11 bases that match TRBD2. J lost 3 bases, V lost 5 bases, and 2 bases had no gene match. Germline lookup yields CDR1 SGHVS and CDR2 FNYEAQ. This CDR3 region has 14 residues. CDR3 in DNA: TGTGCCAGCAGCATGGGACTAGCGGAAGAGACCCAGTACTTC. Encoded protein: CASSMGLAEETQYF. Full variable domain (rest looked up from reference TRBV7-6 and TRBJ2-5): GAGVSQSPRYKVTKRGQDVALRCDPISGHVSLYWYRQALGQGPEFLTYFNYEAQQDKSGLPNDRFSAERPEGSISTLTIQRTEQRDSAMYRCASSMGLAEETQYFGPGTRLLVL.

The J gene is TRBJ2-1, the V gene TRBV4-3; D is unresolved. Germline lookup yields CDR1 LGHNA and CDR2 YSLEER. The CDR3 covers 16 residues. The V and J ends lost 1 base and 3 bases respectively, with 13 bases between them. The CDR3 spells CASSQVRRTYYNEQFF. DNA of the CDR3: TGCGCCAGCAGCCAAGTGCGAAGGACCTACTACAATGAGCAGTTCTTC.

CDR3 residues: CASSTKTGIGNTIYF. In DNA, the CDR3 is TGTGCCAGCAGCACCAAGACAGGGATTGGAAACACCATATATTTT. The chain couples TRBV7-8 to TRBJ1-3, with TRBD1 matching over 7 bases. Germline assignment: CDR1 SGHVS and CDR2 FQNEAQ. The CDR3 is 15 amino acids. V shed 5 bases and J 3 bases; nucleotides not matched to a gene: 7. The full variable domain, with the rest looked up from reference TRBV7-8 and TRBJ1-3, is GAGVSQSPRYKVAKRGQDVALRCDPISGHVSLFWYQQALGQGPEFLTYFQNEAQLDKSGLPSDRFFAERPEGSVSTLKIQRTQQEDSAVYLCASSTKTGIGNTIYFGEGSWLTVV.

In regard to this clonotype: With a much larger clone just one base away, this may be a read error. The chain joins TRBV7-9 to TRBJ1-1; D is uncertain. The CDR3 has 13 amino acids. CDR1 is SEHNR and CDR2 is FQNEAQ in the germline V gene (reference sequence). CDR3: CAGSLGGGLEAFF. CDR3 in DNA: TGTGCCGGCAGCTTAGGAGGCGGCCTTGAAGCTTTCTTT.

Concerning this clonotype: One junction end disagrees with the germline gene, perhaps due to a read error. Written as DNA, the CDR3 is TGTGCCAGCAGCGTGGGACTCGGGGAATTCCTGTTATTT. It codes for CASSVGLGEFLLF. The chain links TRBV5-6 to TRBJ1-4; TRBD1 might be the D (5 bases). Per germline, CDR1 SGHDT and CDR2 YYEEEE. The CDR3 sequence is 13 residues long.

The table lists this clonotype with many counts. The rearrangement joins TRBV6-2 or TRBV6-3 to TRBJ2-1, with D unresolved. The CDR3 is 12 residues long. Trimming took 8 bases from V and 7 from J, leaving 12 bases between them. Germline CDR1 is MNHEY and CDR2 is SVGEGT. DNA for the CDR3: TGTGCCAGCGGCCGTAGTCTTAATGAGCAGTTCTTC. Encoded protein: CASGRSLNEQFF.

The V call is TRBV7-9, the J call TRBJ2-1; 9 bases agree with TRBD2. Trimming at V came to 5 bases and at J to 4 bases, leaving 6 bases not matched to a gene. Germline V CDR1 and CDR2: SEHNR, FQNEAQ (reference sequence). The CDR3 has 15 amino acids. The CDR3 nucleotides read TGTGCCAGCAGCCCTCTGCGGGAGGGGTACAATGAGCAGTTCTTC. Residues: CASSPLREGYNEQFF.

This clonotype has at least ten counts. The DNA of the CDR3 is TGTGCCAGCAGCCCCGCTAGCGGGGGGCGTGTTAGCACAGATACGCAGTATTTT. It codes for CASSPASGGRVSTDTQYF. This chain uses TRBV7-9 with TRBJ2-3; 11 nucleotides align to TRBD2. Unmatched junction bases numbered 10, after V lost 5 bases and J lost 0 bases. The CDR3 contains 18 residues. Germline lookup yields CDR1 SEHNR and CDR2 FQNEAQ (reference sequence).

The J gene is TRBJ2-7, the V gene TRBV5-1; possible D gene TRBD2, 5 bases. CDR1 SGHRS and CDR2 YFSETQ come from the germline V gene. The germline V and J ends were trimmed by 3 bases and 3 bases, with 10 bases remaining between them. CDR3 length: 13 amino acids. In nucleotides, the CDR3 is TGCGCCAGCAGCTCGGGATGGCACTACGAGCAGTACTTC. This translates into CASSSGWHYEQYF. Filled out from reference TRBV5-1 and TRBJ2-7, the complete variable domain reads KAGVTQTPRYLIKTRGQQVTLSCSPISGHRSVSWYQQTPGQGLQFLFEYFSETQRNKGNFPGRFSGRQFSNSRSEMNVSTLELGDSALYLCASSSGWHYEQYFGPGTRLTVT.

This clonotype was detected many times. The chain couples TRBV7-9 to TRBJ2-1; 14 positions agree with TRBD2. The CDR3 has 17 residues. Germline assignment: CDR1 SEHNR and CDR2 FQNEAQ (reference sequence). Trimming at V came to 4 bases and at J to 7 bases, leaving 9 bases not matched to a gene. The CDR3 loop is CASSSLLGLAGVNEQFF. The CDR3 region has the DNA TGTGCCAGCAGCTCTTTGCTGGGACTAGCGGGAGTAAATGAGCAGTTCTTC.

This clonotype was detected many times. The chain has TRBV12-5 and TRBJ2-7, with D tentatively TRBD2 (6 bases). The CDR3 is 14 residues long. Germline V gives CDR1 LGHNT, CDR2 FRNRAP. V was shortened by 5 bases and J by 2 bases, with 13 bases between the two germline ends. The CDR3 region is CASGAGTSTYEQYF. DNA for the CDR3: TGTGCTAGTGGTGCCGGGACTTCCACCTACGAGCAGTACTTC.

The chain recombines TRBV5-1 with TRBJ2-7; 8 bases align to TRBD1. The V gene's germline CDR1 is SGHRS and CDR2 YFSETQ. The J segment lost 3 bases and the V segment lost 2 bases, leaving 10 bases of the junction unmatched. The length of the CDR3 is 16 residues. The CDR3: CASSFTGTGTFYEQYF. CDR3 coding DNA: TGCGCCAGCAGCTTCACCGGGACAGGTACTTTCTACGAGCAGTACTTC.

In regard to this clonotype: At one end, the junction sequence differs from germline, possibly due to a read error. The rearrangement joins TRBV5-1 to TRBJ1-1, with a weak D call TRBD1 (6 bases). This CDR3 has 13 amino acids. Looked up from germline, CDR1 is SGHRS and CDR2 is YFSETQ. The CDR3 nucleotides are TGCGCCAGCAGCTTGGTTCAGGGGTCTGAAGCTCTCTTT. This translates into CASSLVQGSEALF.

About this clonotype: This clone may be a read error of a much larger clone one base away. The rearrangement uses TRBV2 and TRBJ2-2; D might be TRBD1 (6 bases). CDR1 SNHLY and CDR2 FYNNEI come from the germline V gene. The germline V and J ends were trimmed by 6 bases and 6 bases, with 23 bases remaining between them. The CDR3 is 17 amino acids. The CDR3 loop is CASREDRLTMWAGELFF. The DNA of the CDR3 is TGTGCCAGCAGGGAGGACAGACTTACGATGTGGGCCGGGGAGCTGTTTTTT.

The chain is built from TRBV2 and TRBJ2-1; possibly TRBD1 for D (5 bases). Germline loops: CDR1 SNHLY, CDR2 FYNNEI. The length of the CDR3 is 19 residues. V dropped 3 bases and J dropped 8 bases, with 29 bases sitting between them. This CDR3 is CASSETLQGTRVKVDEQFF. The CDR3, as DNA: TGTGCCAGCAGTGAGACTTTGCAGGGAACTCGAGTCAAAGTCGATGAGCAGTTCTTC.

This clonotype was observed a handful of times. The V call is TRBV6-5, the J call TRBJ1-4; D gene unclear. The CDR3 consists of 15 residues. Trimming left V 0 bases short and J 0 bases short, with 5 bases between. The germline gives CDR1 MNHEY, CDR2 SVGAGI. The CDR3 DNA follows: TGTGCCAGCAGTTACTCGGTTGCAACTAATGAAAAACTGTTTTTT. Translating gives CASSYSVATNEKLFF.

A word on this clonotype: A much larger clone differs from this one at a single base, so this may be a read error. The chain links TRBV20-1 to TRBJ2-7, with TRBD1 as a possible D gene (5 bases). The CDR3 runs 14 residues. CDR1 and CDR2 from the germline V gene are DFQATT and SNEGSKA (reference sequence). The CDR3 loop reads CSARGPISLYEHYF. CDR3 in DNA: TGCAGTGCTAGGGGGCCTATCTCCCTCTACGAGCATTACTTC.

Turning to this clonotype: At one end the junction does not follow the germline gene, possibly because of a read error. The J gene is TRBJ2-1, the V gene TRBV7-8, with 8 bases aligning to TRBD1. This CDR3 region has 15 residues. Germline V gives CDR1 SGHVS, CDR2 FQNEAQ. The chain's CDR3 is CASSLDRDSGDEQSF. The CDR3 DNA is TGTGCCAGCAGCTTGGACAGGGATTCGGGGGATGAGCAGTCCTTC.

The chain couples TRBV7-2 to TRBJ1-2; TRBD1 matches at 7 bases. Germline lookup yields CDR1 SGHTA and CDR2 FQGNSA. Trimming removed 5 bases from V and 4 bases from J; junction bases left unmatched: 10. The CDR3 has 15 residues. The CDR3 reads CASSPRQGDFYGYTF. The CDR3 DNA reads as TGTGCCAGCAGCCCGAGACAGGGAGATTTCTATGGCTACACCTTC.